The clone carrying this T cell receptor (beta chain) has just one count. What it recognizes is unknown. Random hexamers primed reverse transcription of roughly 0.45 to 1 ug RNA. The method of amplification for TCR beta CDR3 was immunoSEQ multiplex PCR, covering 54 Vbeta and 13 Jbeta. TCRdb re-analysed the immunoSEQ multiplex PCR reads in MiXCR, keeping a single row per CDR3 protein. The sample holds a few hundred thousand distinct CDR3 sequences, around 96% seen once. This sample is drawn from a study of CD8 T cells in Susac syndrome. The CDR3 covers 12 residues. V shed 4 bases and J shed 5 bases, with 9 bases lying between them. Germline loops: CDR1 SNHLY, CDR2 FYNNEI. Study-wide points: As the study acknowledged, the number of individuals who were part of its TCR sequencing and HLA analysis was relatively small.

TCR beta sequencing covered blood CD8+ and CD4+ T cells. FACS was used to enrich TEMRA cells, whereas the CD8+ and CD4+ T cells were obtained by negative isolation. This sequence was found in a human donor with multiple sclerosis. Sequenced input: CD4+ T cells from PBMCs. The chain is built from TRBV2 and TRBJ2-7; D uncertain. CDR3 DNA: TGTGCCAGCAGTGGCCCTCCTGACGAGCAGTACTTC. As protein: CASSGPPDEQYF.